These 28 T cell receptor beta chains were all obtained from the same sample, sequenced in a study of OX40 agonist ivuxolimab in advanced cancers. Repertoires were generated with immunoSEQ multiplex PCR, while TCRdb's copy carries only in-frame clones and drops some. The sample carries about 48,000 clones, more than 65% recorded once. The sequences come from CD4+ or CD8+ T cells sorted from blood, collected in a trial of the OX40 agonist ivuxolimab. These receptors were collected from an adult with an advanced solid tumor such as melanoma, head and neck, liver or kidney cancer.

The CDR3 DNA is TGCGCCAGCAGCTTCCAGGTTGCGGGGGACTACGAGCAGTACTTC. It specifies CASSFQVAGDYEQYF. J is TRBJ2-7 and V is TRBV5-1; TRBD2 matches at 7 bases. V lost 2 bases to trimming and J lost 3 bases; unmatched junction nucleotides: 8. The CDR3 length is 15 residues. CDR1 and CDR2 (germline): SGHRS, YFSETQ.

This clone was detected only once. The chain is built from TRBV5-1 and TRBJ1-6; 9 positions agree with TRBD1. V dropped 0 bases and J dropped 8; count of bases not matched to a gene: 0. Germline-derived CDR1 and CDR2 are SGHRS and YFSETQ. CDR3 size: 14 residues. CDR3 residues: CASSLGTGDSPLHF. The CDR3 nucleotides are TGCGCCAGCAGCTTGGGGACAGGGGATTCACCCCTCCACTTT. The variable domain in full, completed from reference TRBV5-1 and TRBJ1-6, reads KAGVTQTPRYLIKTRGQQVTLSCSPISGHRSVSWYQQTPGQGLQFLFEYFSETQRNKGNFPGRFSGRQFSNSRSEMNVSTLELGDSALYLCASSLGTGDSPLHFGNGTRLTVT.

The rearrangement joins TRBV6-1 to TRBJ2-7; no firm D call. The CDR3 has 11 residues. Germline CDR1 is MNHNS and CDR2 is SASEGT. The ends were cut back, 6 bases at V and 2 bases at J, with 5 bases in the middle. Here the CDR3 DNA reads TGTGCCAGCAGCGCAACCTACGAGCAGTACTTC. This codes for CASSATYEQYF.

This clone came up a few times. The rearrangement links TRBV9 to TRBJ2-3, with 10 nucleotides matching TRBD2. Germline trimming cut 1 base from V and 5 bases from J; bases unmatched to any gene: 4. CDR1 and CDR2 from the germline V gene are SGDLS and YYNGEE. The CDR3 contains 15 residues. CDR3 coding DNA: TGTGCCAGCAGCGTACCCCGGACTAGCGGAGATACGCAGTATTTT. Residues: CASSVPRTSGDTQYF.

The CDR3 here is CATGTVSTTGELFF. The CDR3 region has the DNA TGTGCCACCGGGACAGTCTCTACCACCGGGGAGCTGTTTTTT. This chain uses TRBV15 with TRBJ2-2, with 7 positions matching TRBD1. The trim removed 8 bases at V and 4 bases at J, leaving 7 bases unmatched. The germline CDR1 and CDR2 sequences are LNHNV and YYDKDF (reference sequence). This CDR3 has 14 residues. Variable domain in full (rest from reference TRBV15 and TRBJ2-2): DAMVIQNPRYQVTQFGKPVTLSCSQTLNHNVMYWYQQKSSQAPKLLFHYYDKDFNNEADTPDNFQSRRPNTSFCFLDIRSPGLGDTAMYLCATGTVSTTGELFFGEGSRLTVL.

CDR3 sequence: CASSLLQGGEKLFF. The CDR3 region has the DNA TGTGCCAGCAGCTTGTTGCAGGGCGGCGAAAAACTGTTTTTT. The rearrangement links TRBV5-5 to TRBJ1-4, with TRBD1 as a possible D gene (5 bases). Germline CDR1 SGHKS, CDR2 YYEKEE (reference sequence). V was cut by 1 base and J by 8 bases, with 12 bases left in between. This CDR3 spans 14 amino acids.

The V call is TRBV7-9, the J call TRBJ2-5, with a possible D match to TRBD2 (6 bases). The CDR3 has 13 residues. The germline CDR1 and CDR2 sequences are SEHNR and FQNEAQ (reference sequence). Trimming cost V 5 bases and J 5 bases, with 12 bases left between them. CDR3 region: CASSKGLWETQYF. CDR3 DNA sequence: TGTGCCAGCAGCAAGGGACTTTGGGAGACCCAGTACTTC.

The genes are TRBV7-6 and TRBJ2-2; no definite D call. The CDR3 loop spans 15 amino acids. CDR1 SGHVS and CDR2 FNYEAQ come from the germline V gene. Trimming left V 2 bases short and J 6 bases short, with 13 bases between. The DNA of the CDR3 is TGTGCCAGCAGCTTATTATCGTCCGTGGCCGGGGAGCTGTTTTTT. Residues: CASSLLSSVAGELFF. Supplemented by reference TRBV7-6 and TRBJ2-2, the full variable domain reads GAGVSQSPRYKVTKRGQDVALRCDPISGHVSLYWYRQALGQGPEFLTYFNYEAQQDKSGLPNDRFSAERPEGSISTLTIQRTEQRDSAMYRCASSLLSSVAGELFFGEGSRLTVL.

The rearrangement joins TRBV11-1 to TRBJ2-1, with 13 bases that match TRBD2. CDR1 and CDR2 (germline): SGHAT, FQDESV (reference sequence). Trimming removed 5 bases from V and 3 bases from J; junction bases left unmatched: 7. This CDR3 spans 17 amino acids. The CDR3 nucleotides are TGTGCCAGCAGCCCCGGGACTAGCGGGGCTTACTACAATGAGCAGTTCTTC. Translation gives CASSPGTSGAYYNEQFF.

This chain links TRBV7-2 with TRBJ1-2, with TRBD1 as a possible D gene (6 bases). V was pared by 5 bases and J by 6 bases, with 16 bases between. This CDR3 comprises 14 residues. In germline, CDR1 is SGHTA, CDR2 FQGNSA. CDR3 nucleotide sequence: TGTGCCAGCAGCATTTCAGGGGCCCGGGATGGCTACACCTTC. This encodes CASSISGARDGYTF.

The J gene is TRBJ1-2, the V gene TRBV9; D is possibly TRBD1 (5 bases). Germline assignment: CDR1 SGDLS and CDR2 YYNGEE. The CDR3 sequence is 18 residues long. The V end lost 4 bases, the J end lost 1 base, and 23 bases lay between the germline ends. The CDR3 nucleotides are TGTGCCAGCAGCAGGTCGGGGGAAAGTTTCTCATTTAACTATGGCTACACCTTC. Translating it yields CASSRSGESFSFNYGYTF.

V and J are TRBV14 and TRBJ1-2, with D perhaps TRBD1 (5 bases). The CDR3 consists of 15 residues. Trimming removed 1 base at V and 3 bases at J, with 12 bases between. CDR1 SGHDN and CDR2 FVKESK come from the germline V gene. CDR3 sequence reads: CASSQVGRGDYGYTF. The DNA of the CDR3 is TGTGCCAGCAGCCAAGTCGGGCGGGGGGACTATGGCTACACCTTC.

This sequence joins TRBV7-2 and TRBJ1-5, with D perhaps TRBD1 (5 bases). Trimming left V 5 bases short and J 5 bases short, with 16 bases between. Germline-derived CDR1 and CDR2 are SGHTA and FQGNSA. This CDR3 is built from 15 residues. The CDR3 loop reads CASSPWATGDQPQHF. The DNA of the CDR3 is TGTGCCAGCAGCCCATGGGCCACGGGGGATCAGCCCCAGCATTTT.

The genes are TRBV7-8 and TRBJ2-3; the D gene is possibly TRBD2 (6 bases). The CDR3 consists of 16 residues. The ends were cut back, 4 bases at V and 0 bases at J, with 14 bases in the middle. Germline V CDR1 and CDR2: SGHVS, FQNEAQ. The CDR3 DNA reads as TGTGCCAGCAGCTCCTGGAGCGGGCAAAGCACAGATACGCAGTATTTT. Its protein product is CASSSWSGQSTDTQYF.

Here the CDR3 DNA reads TGTGCCAGCAGACTTAGCGTCTCGTCGAACACCGGGGAGCTGTTTTTT. Amino acids: CASRLSVSSNTGELFF. The chain recombines TRBV2 with TRBJ2-2, with D possibly TRBD2 on 5 matching bases. Trimming removed 6 bases at V and 0 bases at J, with 14 bases between. The CDR3 has 16 amino acids. Germline V gene sequence: CDR1 SNHLY, CDR2 FYNNEI.

The J gene is TRBJ2-5, the V gene TRBV5-4, with a possible D match to TRBD1 (6 bases). CDR1 SGHNT and CDR2 YYREEE come from the germline V gene (reference sequence). This CDR3 has 13 amino acids. Trimming took 5 bases from V and 4 from J, leaving 12 bases between them. This chain's CDR3 is CASRSRGRETQYF. CDR3 sequence (DNA): TGTGCCAGCAGAAGCAGGGGAAGAGAGACCCAGTACTTC.

The V call is TRBV30, the J call TRBJ1-1; possible D gene TRBD1, 5 bases. The CDR3 has 13 residues. Trimming removed 3 bases at V and 5 bases at J, with 13 bases between. CDR1 is GTSNPN and CDR2 is SVGIG in the germline V gene (reference sequence). The CDR3 protein is CAWRTGVGTEAFF. CDR3 DNA sequence: TGTGCCTGGAGAACGGGGGTGGGGACTGAAGCTTTCTTT.

This clone occurred a few times. The chain carries TRBV4-2 and TRBJ1-6; 9 bases fit TRBD1. CDR1 LGHNA and CDR2 YNFKEQ come from the germline V gene. Trimming removed 3 bases from V and 7 bases from J; junction bases left unmatched: 7. This CDR3 is 16 amino acids long. CDR3 protein: CASSQTRDRANSPLHF. The CDR3 region has the DNA TGTGCCAGCAGCCAGACCCGGGACAGGGCAAATTCACCCCTCCACTTT.

The chain joins TRBV7-9 to TRBJ2-2; the D is unclear. Trimming removed 3 bases at V and 8 bases at J, with 7 bases between. The germline V gene encodes CDR1 SEHNR and CDR2 FQNEAQ (reference sequence). This CDR3 region has 12 residues. The CDR3 sequence is CASSFSRGELFF. CDR3 sequence (DNA): TGTGCCAGCAGCTTCTCGAGAGGGGAGCTGTTTTTT.

CDR3 region: CASSYGVNEQYF. The CDR3 DNA sequence: TGTGCCAGCAGCTACGGGGTAAACGAGCAGTACTTC. This sequence joins TRBV7-9 and TRBJ2-7, with D perhaps matching TRBD2 (5 bases). The CDR3 consists of 12 residues. V was shortened by 4 bases and J by 5 bases, with 9 bases between the two germline ends. The germline CDR1 and CDR2 sequences are SEHNR and FQNEAQ (reference sequence).

The chain carries TRBV30 and TRBJ1-3, with 7 bases lining up with TRBD1. Germline-derived CDR1 and CDR2 are GTSNPN and SVGIG (reference sequence). The CDR3 has 12 amino acids. The CDR3 region is CAYRQGGNTIYF. For the CDR3, the DNA is TGTGCTTACCGACAGGGTGGAAACACCATATATTTT. Looking up the rest from reference TRBV30 and TRBJ1-3 gives the full variable domain: SQTIHQWPATLVQPVGSPLSLECTVEGTSNPNLYWYRQAAGRGLQLLFYSVGIGQISSEVPQNLSASRPQDRQFILSSKKLLLSDSGFYLCAYRQGGNTIYFGEGSWLTVV.

The J gene is TRBJ2-3, the V gene TRBV19; D might be TRBD2 (5 bases). Germline loops: CDR1 LNHDA, CDR2 SQIVND (reference sequence). The CDR3 loop spans 14 amino acids. Deletions cut 3 bases from V and 3 bases from J, with 10 bases between. The CDR3 spells CASSIKRGTDTQYF. CDR3 coding DNA: TGTGCCAGTAGTATTAAGCGAGGGACAGATACGCAGTATTTT.

The V and J genes are TRBV6-6 and TRBJ2-3, with D uncertain. The CDR3 contains 14 residues. Germline V gives CDR1 MNHNY, CDR2 SVGAGI (reference sequence). With 5 bases removed from V and 1 base from J, the gap between germline ends came to 10 bases. The CDR3 bases are TGTGCCAGCAGTACCCATCAGGGCACAGATACGCAGTATTTT. Translation gives CASSTHQGTDTQYF.

The J gene is TRBJ1-1, the V gene TRBV7-9; D is undetermined. V lost 5 bases, J lost 0 bases, and 16 bases lay in between. This CDR3 has 16 residues. Germline CDR1 and CDR2: SEHNR and FQNEAQ (reference sequence). The CDR3 region is CASSVGSLSMNTEAFF. The CDR3 region has the DNA TGTGCCAGCAGCGTAGGGTCTTTATCCATGAACACTGAAGCTTTCTTT.

V usage is TRBV4-3 and J usage is TRBJ2-5; TRBD2 matches at 11 bases. The CDR3 runs 15 residues. Unmatched junction bases numbered 3, after V lost 4 bases and J lost 2 bases. Germline values: CDR1 LGHNA, CDR2 YSLEER. The CDR3 DNA reads TGCGCCAGCAGCCGCGGGACTAGCGGACAAGAGACCCAGTACTTC. It codes for CASSRGTSGQETQYF.

The rearrangement uses TRBV9 and TRBJ2-1; D might be TRBD1 (6 bases). Trimming stripped 3 bases from V and 6 bases from J, with 19 bases between. In germline, CDR1 is SGDLS, CDR2 YYNGEE. CDR3 length equals 16 residues. For the CDR3, the DNA is TGTGCCAGCAGCGAGGGGACACCCAGGCCCGCCAATGAGCAGTTCTTC. It specifies CASSEGTPRPANEQFF.

Only one count was recorded for this clone. This chain links TRBV7-6 with TRBJ2-3; D may correspond to TRBD1 or TRBD2 (5 bases each). The germline CDR1 and CDR2 sequences are SGHVS and FNYEAQ. V dropped 0 bases and J dropped 0 bases, with 7 bases sitting between them. The CDR3 spans 15 residues. CDR3 amino acids: CASSLAGRSTDTQYF. Here the CDR3 DNA reads TGTGCCAGCAGCTTAGCGGGACGGAGCACAGATACGCAGTATTTT.

V and J are TRBV7-9 and TRBJ2-7, with TRBD2 matching over 10 bases. Germline CDR1 is SEHNR and CDR2 is FQNEAQ (reference sequence). The CDR3 loop spans 15 amino acids. V was clipped by 1 base and J by 6 bases; unmatched bases: 6. The chain's CDR3 is CASSLEVLAGAEQYF. DNA of the CDR3: TGTGCCAGCAGCTTAGAAGTCCTAGCGGGAGCCGAGCAGTACTTC.